This T cell receptor beta chain derives from a study of CD8 T cells in Susac syndrome. Sequencing of TCR beta drew on CD8+ and CD4+ T cells from blood. The authors negatively isolated CD8+ and CD4+ T cells and FACS-enriched TEMRA cells. This CDR3 is 12 amino acids long. Germline V CDR1 and CDR2: LNHDA, SQIVND (reference sequence). The V gene lost 4 bases and the J gene lost 7 bases, with 10 bases spanning the gap. With random hexamers, roughly 0.45 to 1 ug RNA was reverse transcribed. Across 54 Vbeta and 13 Jbeta, immunoSEQ multiplex PCR amplified TCR beta CDR3. TCRdb re-called the immunoSEQ multiplex PCR reads with MiXCR, one entry per CDR3 protein. The sample records under 200,000 distinct CDR3 sequences, around nine tenths being singletons.

Specimen: CD4+ T cells from PBMCs. The chain joins TRBV19 to TRBJ1-1; D not certain. This clonotype originated in a human donor with Susac syndrome. CDR3 bases: TGTGCCAGTAGTACGTACGGGGATGAAGCTTTCTTT. This translates into CASSTYGDEAFF.